A single sample gave rise to the 12 T cell receptor beta chains below, sequenced in a study of blood T cells in healthy people across ages. The use of a sample-barcoded 5' primer and a J-beta primer mix characterized a second PCR of roughly 7 to 12 cycles. TCRdb reprocessed the 5' RACE reads via MiXCR and lists one record per CDR3 protein. The sample has roughly 1,500,000 distinct CDR3 sequences; about 31% are singletons. The sequencing sample was made of blood. Source of these receptors: a woman under 40 in good health.

This clonotype showed up just a few times. The rearrangement joins TRBV12-3 or TRBV12-4 to TRBJ2-1; D tentatively fits TRBD1 or TRBD2 (5 bases each). The germline V and J ends were trimmed by 7 bases and 1 base, with 14 bases remaining between them. The CDR3 runs to 15 residues. The CDR3 nucleotides read TGTGCCAGCATCTCGGGGCTCTCATCCTACAATGAGCAGTTCTTC. Translating gives CASISGLSSYNEQFF.

In this sample, this clonotype turned up a few times. The rearrangement joins TRBV10-3 to TRBJ2-7; 10 bases are shared with TRBD2. The CDR3 runs 13 residues. CDR1 ENHRY and CDR2 SYGVKD come from the germline V gene. The J segment lost 5 bases and the V segment lost 3 bases, leaving 1 base of the junction unmatched. CDR3 in DNA: TGTGCCATCAGTGACGGACTAGCGGACGAGCAGTACTTC. The encoded protein is CAISDGLADEQYF.

The rearrangement links TRBV7-9 to TRBJ2-7; D may be TRBD1 (6 bases). The CDR3 is 15 amino acids. Germline CDR1 reads SEHNR; CDR2 reads FQNEAQ (reference sequence). Deletions cut 3 bases from V and 0 bases from J, with 12 bases between. CDR3 sequence: CASSFLTGSSYEQYF. The CDR3 region has the DNA TGTGCCAGCAGCTTTCTCACAGGGAGCTCCTACGAGCAGTACTTC. The variable domain in full, completed from reference TRBV7-9 and TRBJ2-7, reads DTGVSQNPRHKITKRGQNVTFRCDPISEHNRLYWYRQTLGQGPEFLTYFQNEAQLEKSRLLSDRFSAERPKGSFSTLEIQRTEQGDSAMYLCASSFLTGSSYEQYFGPGTRLTVT.

In its sample, this clonotype was seen a few times. The CDR3 DNA follows: TGTGCCAGCAGCCCGGATAGGACAGGGAGGTTCCACGAGCAGTACTTC. It translates to CASSPDRTGRFHEQYF. This chain connects TRBV7-2 to TRBJ2-7; TRBD1 aligns across 8 bases. Germline V gene data show CDR1 as SGHTA and CDR2 as FQGNSA. V shed 5 bases and J 5 bases; nucleotides not matched to a gene: 14. The CDR3 loop spans 16 amino acids.

A few counts support this clonotype. V usage is TRBV6-1 and J usage is TRBJ2-7; no firm D call. Germline CDR1 MNHNS, CDR2 SASEGT. V lost 8 bases and J 3 bases, leaving 14 bases between the germline ends. The CDR3 runs 13 residues. CDR3 protein: CASPQELYYEQYF. CDR3 DNA: TGTGCCAGCCCACAAGAACTTTACTACGAGCAGTACTTC.

Remarks on this clonotype: Sequence at one end of the junction differs from germline and may be a read error. The rearrangement links TRBV11-2 to TRBJ2-1, with TRBD2 as a possible D gene (6 bases). The CDR3 runs to 16 residues. Per germline, CDR1 SGHAT and CDR2 FQNNGV. This CDR3 is CTSSLGVGGSYNEQFF. The CDR3, as DNA: TGTACCAGCAGCTTAGGGGTGGGGGGCTCCTACAATGAGCAGTTCTTC.

In this sample, this clonotype turned up a few times. The chain employs TRBV27 and TRBJ2-7, with TRBD2 matching over 8 bases. The germline V gene encodes CDR1 MNHEY and CDR2 SMNVEV (reference sequence). The CDR3 runs to 15 residues. Germline trimming cut 2 bases from V and 3 bases from J; bases unmatched to any gene: 6. The CDR3 is CASSLAAGGLYEQYF. The CDR3 nucleotides read TGTGCCAGCAGTTTAGCGGCGGGGGGTCTCTACGAGCAGTACTTC.

The CDR3 loop is CASSLVEGIESLGYGYTF. The CDR3 DNA is TGTGCCAGCAGCTTAGTGGAGGGGATCGAGTCTTTGGGCTATGGCTACACCTTC. V is TRBV7-9 and J is TRBJ1-2, with D tentatively TRBD1 (5 bases). Germline values: CDR1 SEHNR, CDR2 FQNEAQ (reference sequence). With 1 base removed from V and 4 bases from J, the gap between germline ends came to 22 bases. The CDR3 is 18 amino acids.

This clonotype was picked up a small number of times. CDR3 protein: CASSLVPLSRTQYF. Written as DNA, the CDR3 is TGTGCCAGCAGCTTAGTACCCCTGAGTCGCACCCAGTACTTC. V usage is TRBV7-2 and J usage is TRBJ2-5; no clear D gene. Germline CDR1 and CDR2: SGHTA and FQGNSA. This CDR3 spans 14 amino acids. The V and J ends lost 1 base and 8 bases respectively, with 14 bases between them.

For this clonotype: Being one base from a much bigger clone, this may be a read error. V is TRBV9 and J is TRBJ2-3; D is undetermined. Between the trimmed V and J ends, which lost 3 bases and 2 bases, there was a span of 19 bases. Germline V gene data show CDR1 as SGDLS and CDR2 as YYNGEE. The CDR3 is made up of 17 amino acids. Written as DNA, the CDR3 is TGTGCCAGCAGCGAACGTACAGCCCTTCCAATCACAGATACGCAGTATTTT. Protein: CASSERTALPITDTQYF.

A few counts support this clonotype. J is TRBJ2-3 and V is TRBV9; 10 bases are a match to TRBD2. Per germline, CDR1 SGDLS and CDR2 YYNGEE. CDR3 length equals 20 residues. V gave up 0 bases and J gave up 5 bases; unmatched junction bases: 18. The DNA of the CDR3 is TGTGCCAGCAGCGTAGCTTCATGGGGGAGCGGGAGGGCCGAGAGAGATACGCAGTATTTT. This encodes CASSVASWGSGRAERDTQYF.

The chain employs TRBV29-1 and TRBJ1-1; D is uncertain. Germline V gene sequence: CDR1 SQVTM, CDR2 ANQGSEA. The CDR3 contains 10 residues. The V end was cut by 7 bases, the J end by 3 bases, with 6 bases between. CDR3 amino acids: CSAVDTEAFF. In nucleotides, the CDR3 is TGCAGCGCCGTGGACACTGAAGCTTTCTTT.